By its share, the clone carrying this T cell receptor (beta chain) is medium-sized. V lost 1 base and J 2 bases, leaving 17 bases between the germline ends. This CDR3 has 16 residues. The germline V gene has CDR1 DFQATT and CDR2 SNEGSKA (reference sequence). TCRdb independently ran MiXCR on the reads; one entry per CDR3 protein. This table holds about 5,600 distinct CDR3 sequences, approximately 15% found once. This sample was included in a study of liver allograft versus peripheral blood T cells. Overall study context: Transplanted livers and recipients' peripheral blood had their T cell receptor repertoires compared.

The TCR comes from a human patient who had a liver transplant. The T cells may partly be graft donor cells. The chain couples TRBV20-1 to TRBJ1-2; the D is unclear. As DNA, the CDR3 is TGCAGTGCTAGAGCCCCCCAGCATCAGATAAACTATGGCTACACCTTC. As protein: CSARAPQHQINYGYTF.